The 10 T cell receptor beta chains below come from one sample, sequenced in a study of blood T cell repertoires in COVID-19. Some clones are missing from TCRdb's copy, which holds only in-frame ones; the method was immunoSEQ multiplex PCR. The repertoire has about 410,000 clones, roughly 88% of them found once; the top ten carry over 1.3%. The specimen was peripheral blood. These receptors originate from a woman between 25 and 40 years old with active or convalescent COVID-19.

A single count supports this clone. This chain links TRBV7-9 with TRBJ2-1; 7 positions agree with TRBD1. CDR3 size: 17 residues. The V gene's germline CDR1 is SEHNR and CDR2 FQNEAQ (reference sequence). Trimming at V came to 1 base and at J to 0 bases, leaving 6 bases not matched to a gene. The CDR3 sequence is CASSLVTGASSYNEQFF. CDR3 nucleotides: TGTGCCAGCAGCTTAGTAACAGGGGCCAGCTCCTACAATGAGCAGTTCTTC.

V gene TRBV11-2 combines with J gene TRBJ2-2, with 13 bases aligning to TRBD2. J gave up 5 bases and V 6 bases, and 6 bases lay outside the gene matches. The CDR3 is made up of 16 amino acids. In germline, CDR1 is SGHAT, CDR2 FQNNGV. The DNA for the CDR3 is TGTGCCAGCAGTCGACCGGGACTAGCGGGAACCGGGGAGCTGTTTTTT. Translating it yields CASSRPGLAGTGELFF.

This CDR3 is CASSYGTGGSQPQHF. The CDR3 DNA is TGTGCCAGCAGTTACGGGACAGGGGGCTCACAGCCCCAGCATTTT. The chain joins TRBV27 to TRBJ1-5; 12 positions agree with TRBD1. The trim removed 4 bases at V and 7 bases at J, leaving 5 bases unmatched. This CDR3 comprises 15 residues. Germline V lookup: CDR1 MNHEY, CDR2 SMNVEV (reference sequence).

This clone showed up just once. This rearrangement joins TRBV3-1 (or the pseudogene TRBV3-2) to TRBJ1-2; no firm D call. Trimming shortened V by 0 bases and J by 4 bases, and 18 bases separated the two germline ends. The CDR3 is 17 residues long. Per germline, CDR1 LGHDT and CDR2 YNNKEL (reference sequence). CDR3 protein: CASSQDLAQETFYGYTF. In DNA form, the CDR3 reads TGTGCCAGCAGCCAAGATTTAGCGCAGGAAACTTTCTATGGCTACACCTTC.

This chain links TRBV5-1 with TRBJ1-3; 10 bases align to TRBD1. Germline V gene lookup returns CDR1 SGHRS and CDR2 YFSETQ. The CDR3 is made up of 17 amino acids. After removal of 4 bases from V and 3 bases from J, the junction contained 10 bases not matched to a gene. DNA of the CDR3: TGCGCCAGCAGCGGAAAACCCGGGACAGGGGATGGAAACACCATATATTTT. It translates to CASSGKPGTGDGNTIYF. Drawing the rest from reference TRBV5-1 and TRBJ1-3, the complete variable domain is KAGVTQTPRYLIKTRGQQVTLSCSPISGHRSVSWYQQTPGQGLQFLFEYFSETQRNKGNFPGRFSGRQFSNSRSEMNVSTLELGDSALYLCASSGKPGTGDGNTIYFGEGSWLTVV.

The CDR3 DNA reads TGCGCCAGCAGCTTGGGGACTTTTGGCTACACCTTC. Translating it yields CASSLGTFGYTF. V is TRBV5-1 and J is TRBJ1-2, with unresolved D. The V gene's germline CDR1 is SGHRS and CDR2 YFSETQ. V was clipped by 0 bases and J by 7 bases, with 7 bases between them. CDR3 length: 12 amino acids.

J is TRBJ2-1 and V is TRBV9; the match to TRBD1 covers 7 bases. V gave up 3 bases and J gave up 4 bases; unmatched junction bases: 10. The CDR3 has 16 residues. CDR1 and CDR2 from the germline V gene are SGDLS and YYNGEE. CDR3 in amino acids: CASSGATGQVYNEQFF. As DNA, the CDR3 is TGTGCCAGCAGCGGAGCGACAGGGCAGGTTTACAATGAGCAGTTCTTC. Full variable domain (remainder filled in from reference TRBV9 and TRBJ2-1): DSGVTQTPKHLITATGQRVTLRCSPRSGDLSVYWYQQSLDQGLQFLIQYYNGEERAKGNILERFSAQQFPDLHSELNLSSLELGDSALYFCASSGATGQVYNEQFFGPGTRLTVL.

The chain joins TRBV4-1 to TRBJ2-3, with 11 positions matching TRBD2. There are 18 residues in the CDR3. The germline gives CDR1 MGHRA, CDR2 YSYEKL. Trimming took 3 bases from V and 5 from J; bases not matched to a gene: 13. The CDR3 bases are TGCGCCAGCAGCCACCCCCCGGAACTAGCGGGGGAGGTAGATACGCAGTATTTT. Translation: CASSHPPELAGEVDTQYF.

The rearrangement links TRBV6-5 to TRBJ2-1, with D possibly TRBD2 on 6 matching bases. Germline V gene sequence: CDR1 MNHEY, CDR2 SVGAGI. The CDR3 is made up of 15 amino acids. The V gene lost 6 bases and the J gene lost 5 bases, with 17 bases spanning the gap. The CDR3 loop is CASRALAWGDNEQFF. For the CDR3, the DNA is TGTGCCAGCAGGGCACTAGCTTGGGGGGACAATGAGCAGTTCTTC.

This chain connects TRBV19 to TRBJ2-1, with 9 bases identical to TRBD2. This CDR3 region has 13 residues. Trimming took 5 bases from V and 7 from J; bases not matched to a gene: 3. The V gene's germline CDR1 is LNHDA and CDR2 SQIVND (reference sequence). The CDR3 reads CASSSLAGNEQFF. CDR3 sequence (DNA): TGTGCCAGTAGTTCCCTAGCGGGGAATGAGCAGTTCTTC.